This T cell receptor (beta chain) was captured by sequencing in a study of response to subunit inactivated influenza vaccine listed by TCRdb under 2018. Turning to the overall study: Deep quantitative profiling of the T cell receptor repertoire was used in the study to follow responses to a trivalent subunit inactivated influenza vaccine. Broad study findings and their caveats: The authors suggested that each seasonal influenza vaccination may recruit only a limited number of new T cells.

This clonotype was seen only a few times. Its antigen has not been determined. No qualities accompany the bases; no much larger clone lies one base away. Library preparation was by RT-PCR. These reads were obtained on an Illumina HiSeq 2500. TCRdb's own reprocessing of the public reads used fastp at Q25 and MiXCR and kept productive beta chains. A single entry per CDR3 protein holds the most common genes and DNA from its merged rows. For this sample the table gives 530,000 or so distinct CDR3 sequences, of which 11% to 15% were detected only once. 8.5% to 14% of the sample is held by the ten biggest clonotypes. Unmatched junction bases come to 7, with V trimmed by 5 bases and J by 0 bases. The germline V gene gives CDR1 as SGHAT and CDR2 as FQNNGV. The CDR3 holds 15 amino acids from the cysteine to the phenylalanine. Of all the DNA, just the CDR3 is kept, 45 bases in frame from base 1.

The V gene is TRBV11-2 and the J gene is TRBJ2-7, and TRBD1 matches 7 of the central bases. The origin of this receptor is a man aged 50 to 60 who received an inactivated influenza vaccine. Donor details come from another sample of the same person, matched by shared clones. Source: PBMCs from blood, taken approximately 13 days after vaccination. The sequenced DNA is TGTGCCAGCAGCCCCACTTACAGGGGCTCCTACGAGCAGTACTTC. This sequence encodes CASSPTYRGSYEQYF.